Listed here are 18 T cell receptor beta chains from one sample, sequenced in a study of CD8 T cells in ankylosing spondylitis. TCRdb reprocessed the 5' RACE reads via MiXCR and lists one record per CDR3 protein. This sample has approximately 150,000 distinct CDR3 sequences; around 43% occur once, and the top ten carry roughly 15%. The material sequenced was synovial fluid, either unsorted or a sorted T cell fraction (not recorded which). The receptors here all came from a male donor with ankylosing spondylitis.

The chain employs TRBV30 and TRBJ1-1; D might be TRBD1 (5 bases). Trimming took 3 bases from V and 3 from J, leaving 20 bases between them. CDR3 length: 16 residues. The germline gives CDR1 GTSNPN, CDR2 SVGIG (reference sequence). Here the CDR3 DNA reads TGTGCCTGGAGCGTTGGACACGAACTCTGGGACACTGAAGCTTTCTTT. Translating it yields CAWSVGHELWDTEAFF.

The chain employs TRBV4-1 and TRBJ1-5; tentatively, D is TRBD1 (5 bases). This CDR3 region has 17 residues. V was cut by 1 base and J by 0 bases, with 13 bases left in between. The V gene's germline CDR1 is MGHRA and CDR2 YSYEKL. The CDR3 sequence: CASSQVPTQGSNQPQHF. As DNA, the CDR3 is TGCGCCAGCAGCCAAGTTCCAACCCAGGGTAGCAATCAGCCCCAGCATTTT.

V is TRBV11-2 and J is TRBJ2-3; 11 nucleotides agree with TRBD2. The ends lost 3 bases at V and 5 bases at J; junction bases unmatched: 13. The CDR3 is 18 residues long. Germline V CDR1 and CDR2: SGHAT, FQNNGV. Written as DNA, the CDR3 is TGTGCCAGCAGCTTGTTCCCTCGAACTAGCGGGAGAGGAGATACGCAGTATTTT. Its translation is CASSLFPRTSGRGDTQYF.

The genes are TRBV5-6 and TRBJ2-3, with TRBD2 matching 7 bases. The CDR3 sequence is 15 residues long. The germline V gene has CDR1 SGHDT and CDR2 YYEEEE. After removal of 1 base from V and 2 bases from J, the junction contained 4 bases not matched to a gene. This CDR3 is CASSLSSGITDTQYF. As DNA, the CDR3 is TGTGCCAGCAGCTTGTCTAGCGGAATCACAGATACGCAGTATTTT.

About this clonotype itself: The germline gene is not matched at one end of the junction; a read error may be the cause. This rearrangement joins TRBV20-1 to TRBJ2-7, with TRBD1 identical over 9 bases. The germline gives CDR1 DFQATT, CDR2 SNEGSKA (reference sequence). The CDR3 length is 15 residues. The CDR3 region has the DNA TGCAGTGATAGAGATGTACAGGGGGCTTCCTACGAGCAGTACTTC. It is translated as CSDRDVQGASYEQYF.

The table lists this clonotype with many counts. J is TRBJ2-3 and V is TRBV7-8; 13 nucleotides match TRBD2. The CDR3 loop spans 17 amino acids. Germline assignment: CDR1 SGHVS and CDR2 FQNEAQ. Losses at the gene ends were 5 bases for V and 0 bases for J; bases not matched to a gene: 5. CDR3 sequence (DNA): TGTGCCAGCAGCGAAGGGACTAGCGGGACCAGCACAGATACGCAGTATTTT. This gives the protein CASSEGTSGTSTDTQYF.

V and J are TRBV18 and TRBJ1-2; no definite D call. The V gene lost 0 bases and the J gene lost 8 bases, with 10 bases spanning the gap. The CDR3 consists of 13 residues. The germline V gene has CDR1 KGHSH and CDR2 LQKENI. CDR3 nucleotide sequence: TGTGCCAGCTCACCACCGTATGGGTCCGGCTACACCTTC. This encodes CASSPPYGSGYTF.

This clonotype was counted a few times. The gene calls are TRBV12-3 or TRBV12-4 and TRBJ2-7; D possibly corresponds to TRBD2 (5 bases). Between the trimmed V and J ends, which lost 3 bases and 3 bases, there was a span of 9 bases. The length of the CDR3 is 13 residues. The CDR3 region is CASSFRGVYEQYF. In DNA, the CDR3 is TGTGCCAGCAGTTTCCGGGGTGTCTACGAGCAGTACTTC.

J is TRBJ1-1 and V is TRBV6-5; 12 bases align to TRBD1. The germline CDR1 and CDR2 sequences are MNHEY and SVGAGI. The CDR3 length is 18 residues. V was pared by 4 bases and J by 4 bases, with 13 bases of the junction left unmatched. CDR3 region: CASSSWGQGAVWGTEAFF. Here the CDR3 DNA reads TGTGCCAGCAGTTCTTGGGGACAGGGGGCGGTTTGGGGCACTGAAGCTTTCTTT.

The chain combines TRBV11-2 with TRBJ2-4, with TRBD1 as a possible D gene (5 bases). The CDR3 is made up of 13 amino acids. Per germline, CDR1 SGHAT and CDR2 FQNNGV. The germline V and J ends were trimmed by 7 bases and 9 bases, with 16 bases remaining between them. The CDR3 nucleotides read TGTGCCAGCAACCCCACAGGCATTGGCATTCAGTACTTC. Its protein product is CASNPTGIGIQYF.

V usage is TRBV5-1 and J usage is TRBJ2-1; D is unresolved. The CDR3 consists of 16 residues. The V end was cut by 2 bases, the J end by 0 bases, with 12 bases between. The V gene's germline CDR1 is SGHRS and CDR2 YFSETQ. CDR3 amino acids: CASSLVVPSSYNEQFF. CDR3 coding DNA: TGCGCCAGCAGCTTAGTCGTCCCGAGCTCCTACAATGAGCAGTTCTTC. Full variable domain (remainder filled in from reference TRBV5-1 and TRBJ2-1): KAGVTQTPRYLIKTRGQQVTLSCSPISGHRSVSWYQQTPGQGLQFLFEYFSETQRNKGNFPGRFSGRQFSNSRSEMNVSTLELGDSALYLCASSLVVPSSYNEQFFGPGTRLTVL.

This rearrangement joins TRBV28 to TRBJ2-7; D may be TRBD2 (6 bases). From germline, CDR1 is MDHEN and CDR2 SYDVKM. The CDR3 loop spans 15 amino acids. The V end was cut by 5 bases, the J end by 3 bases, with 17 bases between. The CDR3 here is CASSVIGGEGYEQYF. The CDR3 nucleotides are TGTGCCAGCAGTGTCATCGGGGGAGAGGGCTACGAGCAGTACTTC. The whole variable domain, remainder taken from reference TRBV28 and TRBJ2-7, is DVKVTQSSRYLVKRTGEKVFLECVQDMDHENMFWYRQDPGLGLRLIYFSYDVKMKEKGDIPEGYSVSREKKERFSLILESASTNQTSMYLCASSVIGGEGYEQYFGPGTRLTVT.

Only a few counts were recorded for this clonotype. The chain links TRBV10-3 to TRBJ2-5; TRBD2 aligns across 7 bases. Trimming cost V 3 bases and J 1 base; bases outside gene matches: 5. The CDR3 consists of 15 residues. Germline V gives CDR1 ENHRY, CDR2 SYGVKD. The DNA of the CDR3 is TGTGCCATCAGTGACCTCCGGACTAGCCAAGAGACCCAGTACTTC. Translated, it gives CAISDLRTSQETQYF.

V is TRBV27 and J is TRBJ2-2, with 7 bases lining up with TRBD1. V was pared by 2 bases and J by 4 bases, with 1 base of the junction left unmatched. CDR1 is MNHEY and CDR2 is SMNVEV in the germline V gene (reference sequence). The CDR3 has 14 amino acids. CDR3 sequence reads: CASSLRGLTGELFF. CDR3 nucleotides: TGTGCCAGCAGTTTAAGGGGGCTCACCGGGGAGCTGTTTTTT.

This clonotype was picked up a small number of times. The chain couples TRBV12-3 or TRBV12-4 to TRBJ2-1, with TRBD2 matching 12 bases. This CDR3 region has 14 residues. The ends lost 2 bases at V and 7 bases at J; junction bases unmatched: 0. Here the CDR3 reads CASSLTSGGNEQFF. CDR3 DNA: TGTGCCAGCAGTTTAACTAGCGGGGGGAATGAGCAGTTCTTC.

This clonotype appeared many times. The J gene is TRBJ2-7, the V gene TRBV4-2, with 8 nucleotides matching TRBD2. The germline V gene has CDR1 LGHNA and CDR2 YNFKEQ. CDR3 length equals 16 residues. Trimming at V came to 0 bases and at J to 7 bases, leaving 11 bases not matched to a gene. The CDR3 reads CASSQDFTGGPGEQYF. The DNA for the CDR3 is TGTGCCAGCAGCCAAGATTTTACGGGAGGGCCCGGGGAGCAGTACTTC.

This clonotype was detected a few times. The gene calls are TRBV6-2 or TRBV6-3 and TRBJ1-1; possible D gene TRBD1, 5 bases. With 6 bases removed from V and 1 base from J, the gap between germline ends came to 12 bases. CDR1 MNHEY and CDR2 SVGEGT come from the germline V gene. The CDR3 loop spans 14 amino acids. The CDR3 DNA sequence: TGTGCCAGCAGCGAGACAGAGACGAACACTGAAGCTTTCTTT. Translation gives CASSETETNTEAFF.

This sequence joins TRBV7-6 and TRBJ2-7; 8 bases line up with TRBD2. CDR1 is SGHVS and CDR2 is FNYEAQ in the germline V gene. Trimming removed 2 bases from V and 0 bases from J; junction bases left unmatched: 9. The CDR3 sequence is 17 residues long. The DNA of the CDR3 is TGTGCCAGCAGCTTACCGCGGGGGGCGAGCGGCTCCTACGAGCAGTACTTC. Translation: CASSLPRGASGSYEQYF.